What follows are 9 T cell receptor beta chains derived from one specimen sequenced in a study of shared clonotypes between healthy human individuals. The table came from immunoSEQ multiplex PCR; TCRdb's copy has only in-frame clones and leaves some out. The sample contains about 2 million clones, around 96% of which appear only once. The naive CD8 subset, CD45RO-negative cells positively selected for CCR7, excluded terminally differentiated effector memory CD45RA+ cells. The sample consisted of naive CD8+ T cells sorted from blood. The receptors come from a man between 18 and 29 years old in good health.

To note about this clone: Additional DNA sequences in this sample encode the identical CDR3. V usage is TRBV11-2 and J usage is TRBJ2-2; D unresolved. This CDR3 spans 12 amino acids. CDR1 and CDR2 (germline): SGHAT, FQNNGV. The V gene lost 5 bases and the J gene lost 4 bases, with 5 bases spanning the gap. This CDR3 reads CASSPPTGELFF. The DNA for the CDR3 is TGTGCCAGCAGCCCCCCCACCGGGGAGCTGTTTTTT.

This chain links TRBV30 with TRBJ1-2, with a possible D match to TRBD1 (5 bases). The CDR3 consists of 12 residues. CDR1 and CDR2 from the germline V gene are GTSNPN and SVGIG (reference sequence). V lost 0 bases, J lost 8 bases, and 10 bases lay in between. The CDR3 here is CAWSVEGRGYTF. As DNA, the CDR3 is TGTGCCTGGAGTGTAGAGGGGAGGGGCTACACCTTC.

Note on this clone: Other DNA sequences of this sample code for an identical CDR3. The V call is TRBV7-9, the J call TRBJ1-4; TRBD1 matches at 12 bases. Per germline, CDR1 SEHNR and CDR2 FQNEAQ (reference sequence). The CDR3 length is 16 residues. Trimming at V came to 5 bases and at J to 2 bases, leaving 3 bases not matched to a gene. The CDR3 DNA sequence: TGTGCCAGCAGCCCTGGGACAGGGGGCACTAATGAAAAACTGTTTTTT. It specifies CASSPGTGGTNEKLFF.

CDR3 loop: CASSLGGGAPYEQYF. The CDR3 coding sequence is TGTGCCAGCAGCTTAGGCGGCGGAGCCCCCTACGAGCAGTACTTC. J is TRBJ2-7 and V is TRBV11-2; D is undetermined. This CDR3 spans 15 amino acids. Germline V gene data show CDR1 as SGHAT and CDR2 as FQNNGV. Trimming pared 1 base from V and 2 bases from J, leaving 12 bases between.

The chain employs TRBV4-1 and TRBJ2-1; 8 bases align to TRBD2. This CDR3 has 15 amino acids. Trimming took 0 bases from V and 6 from J; bases not matched to a gene: 4. CDR1 is MGHRA, CDR2 YSYEKL, per germline. CDR3 loop: CASSQEPGGVNEQFF. The CDR3 coding sequence is TGCGCCAGCAGCCAAGAGCCCGGGGGGGTCAATGAGCAGTTCTTC.

The chain recombines TRBV6-5 with TRBJ2-7, with D hard to call. The V gene lost 3 bases and the J gene lost 6 bases, with 12 bases spanning the gap. Germline V gene data show CDR1 as MNHEY and CDR2 as SVGAGI. The CDR3 consists of 13 residues. The CDR3 DNA reads as TGTGCCAGCAGTTATGCATGGGAAGGCGAGCAGTACTTC. Its translation is CASSYAWEGEQYF.

J is TRBJ1-1 and V is TRBV5-1; no definite D call. The CDR3 spans 12 residues. In germline, CDR1 is SGHRS, CDR2 YFSETQ. The ends were cut back, 6 bases at V and 1 base at J, with 7 bases in the middle. The DNA of the CDR3 is TGCGCCAGCACTGGGGAGAACACTGAAGCTTTCTTT. Protein sequence: CASTGENTEAFF.

Only one count was recorded for this clone. This chain links TRBV19 with TRBJ2-7; D is undetermined. V lost 4 bases and J lost 3, with 16 bases in between. CDR3 size: 15 residues. The germline V gene has CDR1 LNHDA and CDR2 SQIVND (reference sequence). The CDR3 DNA is TGTGCCAGTAGTACCAGTATAGCCGACGGCTACGAGCAGTACTTC. Its protein is CASSTSIADGYEQYF.

On this clone: Other DNA sequences in this specimen translate into the identical CDR3. The chain couples TRBV27 to TRBJ2-7; D is undetermined. V gave up 0 bases and J gave up 6 bases, with 9 bases separating them. Germline V CDR1 and CDR2: MNHEY, SMNVEV (reference sequence). There are 13 residues in the CDR3. CDR3 in amino acids: CASSLSSGVEQYF. As DNA, the CDR3 is TGTGCCAGCAGTTTATCGTCTGGGGTCGAGCAGTACTTC.